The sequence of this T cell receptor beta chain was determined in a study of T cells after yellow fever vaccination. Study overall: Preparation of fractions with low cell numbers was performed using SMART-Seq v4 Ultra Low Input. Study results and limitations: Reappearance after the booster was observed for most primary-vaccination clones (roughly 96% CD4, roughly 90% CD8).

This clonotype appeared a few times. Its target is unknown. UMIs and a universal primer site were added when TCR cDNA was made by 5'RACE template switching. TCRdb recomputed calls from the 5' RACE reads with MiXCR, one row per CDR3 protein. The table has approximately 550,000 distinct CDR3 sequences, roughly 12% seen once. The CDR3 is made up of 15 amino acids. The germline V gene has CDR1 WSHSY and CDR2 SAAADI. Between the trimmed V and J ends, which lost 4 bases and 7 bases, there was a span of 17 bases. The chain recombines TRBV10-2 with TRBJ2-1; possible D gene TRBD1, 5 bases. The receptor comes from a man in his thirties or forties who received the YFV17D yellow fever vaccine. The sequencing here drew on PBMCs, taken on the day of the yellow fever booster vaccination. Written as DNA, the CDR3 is TGCGCCAGCAGTGCGGTACGGATACAGGATAATGAGCAGTTCTTC. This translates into CASSAVRIQDNEQFF.